A single sample is the source of the 20 T cell receptor beta chains below, sequenced in a study of blood T cell repertoires in COVID-19. Using immunoSEQ multiplex PCR, the repertoire was profiled, and TCRdb retains in-frame clones only, with some absent. The sample records about 180,000 clones, 70% to 90% being singletons. The specimen sequenced was peripheral blood. All receptors derive from a woman in her 30s with acute or convalescent COVID-19.

This clone was seen more than once but under ten times. The gene calls are TRBV5-1 and TRBJ1-1; TRBD1 is a possible D gene (5 bases). Germline CDR1 SGHRS, CDR2 YFSETQ. Trimming removed 4 bases from V and 6 bases from J, with 13 bases in between. The CDR3 runs 13 residues. DNA of the CDR3: TGCGCCAGCAGCCGGGACGGGAGAGCTGAAGCTTTCTTT. Protein sequence: CASSRDGRAEAFF.

This chain uses TRBV30 with TRBJ2-1; 7 bases match TRBD2. CDR3 length equals 13 residues. Germline V gene data show CDR1 as GTSNPN and CDR2 as SVGIG (reference sequence). With V trimmed by 7 bases and J by 3 bases, 6 bases remained unmatched. The CDR3 bases are TGTGCCTTAAGCGGGACGGTCTACAATGAGCAGTTCTTC. Translating gives CALSGTVYNEQFF.

The genes are TRBV7-8 and TRBJ2-1, with 9 bases identical to TRBD2. V lost 4 bases, J lost 7 bases, and 8 bases stayed unmatched. This CDR3 is 15 amino acids long. CDR1 and CDR2 from the germline V gene are SGHVS and FQNEAQ. The CDR3 loop reads CASSYLAGDWNEQFF. DNA for the CDR3: TGTGCCAGCAGCTATTTAGCGGGAGACTGGAATGAGCAGTTCTTC.

In DNA, the CDR3 is TGCGCCAGCAACTCTCCCAATGAGCAGTTCTTC. This translates into CASNSPNEQFF. The chain carries TRBV5-1 and TRBJ2-1; no reliable D call. Germline loops: CDR1 SGHRS, CDR2 YFSETQ. The CDR3 runs 11 residues. V shed 6 bases and J shed 6 bases, with 7 bases lying between them.

The chain carries TRBV7-2 and TRBJ2-2; D remains unclear. With 0 bases removed from V and 4 bases from J, the gap between germline ends came to 6 bases. Germline V gene lookup returns CDR1 SGHTA and CDR2 FQGNSA. This CDR3 is built from 14 residues. CDR3 nucleotides: TGTGCCAGCAGCTTAGCGCGGTCCACCGGGGAGCTGTTTTTT. It specifies CASSLARSTGELFF.

The chain joins TRBV5-1 to TRBJ2-6, with D unresolved. The CDR3 consists of 15 residues. Trimming pared 1 base from V and 0 bases from J, leaving 5 bases between. Germline CDR1 SGHRS, CDR2 YFSETQ. CDR3 amino acids: CASSLLSSGANVLTF. CDR3 sequence (DNA): TGCGCCAGCAGCTTGCTGTCCTCTGGGGCCAACGTCCTGACTTTC. Using reference TRBV5-1 and TRBJ2-6 for the parts outside the CDR3, the full variable domain is KAGVTQTPRYLIKTRGQQVTLSCSPISGHRSVSWYQQTPGQGLQFLFEYFSETQRNKGNFPGRFSGRQFSNSRSEMNVSTLELGDSALYLCASSLLSSGANVLTFGAGSRLTVL.

The rearrangement links TRBV5-6 to TRBJ2-2; perhaps TRBD1 as D (6 bases). The CDR3 length is 14 residues. Trimming left V 5 bases short and J 5 bases short, with 13 bases between. Germline-derived CDR1 and CDR2 are SGHDT and YYEEEE. The CDR3 loop is CASRSTGRTGELFF. For the CDR3, the DNA is TGTGCCAGCAGATCGACAGGTAGAACCGGGGAGCTGTTTTTT.

As for this clone: At one end the junction does not follow the germline gene, possibly because of a read error. The chain combines TRBV4-1 with TRBJ2-3; a possible D gene is TRBD1 (8 bases). The V gene's germline CDR1 is MGHRA and CDR2 YSYEKL. The CDR3 length is 13 residues. The CDR3: CASSQAGQVRQYF. Here the CDR3 DNA reads TGCGCCAGCAGTCAAGCGGGACAGGTCCGCCAGTATTTT.

The V and J genes are TRBV13 and TRBJ2-5; possible D gene TRBD2, 5 bases. The CDR3 is made up of 16 amino acids. Trimming removed 2 bases from V and 2 bases from J, with 15 bases in between. Germline CDR1 is PRHDT and CDR2 is FYEKMQ (reference sequence). CDR3 DNA: TGTGCCAGCAGCTTAAGGGCCTTACTAGGGCAAGAGACCCAGTACTTC. The encoded protein is CASSLRALLGQETQYF.

This chain uses TRBV11-3 with TRBJ2-2; the match to TRBD2 covers 7 bases. Unmatched junction bases numbered 3, after V lost 5 bases and J lost 6 bases. CDR1 is SGHNT and CDR2 is YENEEA in the germline V gene. The length of the CDR3 is 13 residues. For the CDR3, the DNA is TGTGCCAGCAGCCCTCGGGAGGCCGGGGAGCTGTTTTTT. It is translated as CASSPREAGELFF.

This clone has more than one count but fewer than ten. The V and J genes are TRBV5-4 and TRBJ2-5, with D maybe TRBD2 (6 bases). The CDR3 has 13 residues. With 4 bases removed from V and 5 bases from J, the gap between germline ends came to 12 bases. CDR1 is SGHNT and CDR2 is YYREEE in the germline V gene (reference sequence). The CDR3 nucleotides are TGTGCCAGCAGCGAGGGACTTGGGGAGACCCAGTACTTC. Residues: CASSEGLGETQYF.

V and J are TRBV5-1 and TRBJ1-6; tentative D call: TRBD1 (6 bases). Per the germline V gene, CDR1 is SGHRS and CDR2 is YFSETQ. The CDR3 contains 14 residues. The ends were cut back, 0 bases at V and 11 bases at J, with 12 bases in the middle. CDR3 DNA sequence: TGCGCCAGCAGCTTGGGCCAGGCAGGGGCACCCCTCCACTTT. As protein: CASSLGQAGAPLHF.

The genes are TRBV6-5 and TRBJ2-2, with D possibly matching TRBD2 (5 bases). The CDR3 length is 15 residues. V shed 6 bases and J shed 4 bases, with 15 bases lying between them. CDR1 and CDR2 (germline): MNHEY, SVGAGI. CDR3 protein: CASRISGVGTGELFF. For the CDR3, the DNA is TGTGCCAGCAGAATCAGCGGAGTTGGCACCGGGGAGCTGTTTTTT.

This chain joins TRBV5-4 and TRBJ2-1; 9 nucleotides line up with TRBD2. The germline V gene encodes CDR1 SGHNT and CDR2 YYREEE (reference sequence). This CDR3 has 16 residues. After removal of 4 bases from V and 4 bases from J, the junction contained 9 bases not matched to a gene. For the CDR3, the DNA is TGTGCCAGCAGCGCGCCGGCGGGAGGGCCGTACAATGAGCAGTTCTTC. Its translation: CASSAPAGGPYNEQFF. The full variable domain, with the rest looked up from reference TRBV5-4 and TRBJ2-1, is ETGVTQSPTHLIKTRGQQVTLRCSSQSGHNTVSWYQQALGQGPQFIFQYYREEENGRGNFPPRFSGLQFPNYSSELNVNALELDDSALYLCASSAPAGGPYNEQFFGPGTRLTVL.

V gene TRBV9 combines with J gene TRBJ2-1; 9 nucleotides line up with TRBD2. Losses at the gene ends were 3 bases for V and 8 bases for J; bases not matched to a gene: 12. CDR1 and CDR2 (germline): SGDLS, YYNGEE. CDR3 length: 16 amino acids. The CDR3 region is CASSALGVAGVHEQFF. The CDR3 DNA reads TGTGCCAGCAGCGCCCTCGGGGTAGCGGGAGTCCATGAGCAGTTCTTC. Complete variable domain (other parts from reference TRBV9 and TRBJ2-1): DSGVTQTPKHLITATGQRVTLRCSPRSGDLSVYWYQQSLDQGLQFLIQYYNGEERAKGNILERFSAQQFPDLHSELNLSSLELGDSALYFCASSALGVAGVHEQFFGPGTRLTVL.

This clone was found once. V usage is TRBV24-1 and J usage is TRBJ2-3; 10 bases line up with TRBD2. The CDR3 sequence is 17 residues long. The V gene end was trimmed by 9 bases and the J gene end by 4 bases; junction bases not matched to a gene: 15. Germline CDR1 reads KGHDR; CDR2 reads SFDVKD. The CDR3 nucleotides are TGTGCCACCGGGGGCACCTCTAGCGGGAGATTTCCAGATACGCAGTATTTT. Protein: CATGGTSSGRFPDTQYF.

The chain has TRBV10-3 and TRBJ2-1; 7 bases map to TRBD2. With V trimmed by 0 bases and J by 7 bases, 0 bases remained unmatched. CDR3 length: 13 amino acids. Germline CDR1 and CDR2: ENHRY and SYGVKD. The CDR3 region is CAISESGGNEQFF. CDR3 nucleotide sequence: TGTGCCATCAGTGAGTCGGGGGGGAATGAGCAGTTCTTC.

The genes are TRBV4-1 and TRBJ2-2; 11 bases are shared with TRBD2. The trim removed 8 bases at V and 7 bases at J, leaving 3 bases unmatched. Germline values: CDR1 MGHRA, CDR2 YSYEKL. CDR3 length equals 13 residues. The CDR3 DNA sequence: TGCGCCAGCTCGGGACTAGCGGTCGGGGAGCTGTTTTTT. The encoded protein is CASSGLAVGELFF.

The rearrangement uses TRBV27 and TRBJ2-5; 8 nucleotides line up with TRBD1. The CDR3 totals 13 residues. J was trimmed by 4 bases and V by 7 bases; bases with no gene match: 5. Germline CDR1 MNHEY, CDR2 SMNVEV (reference sequence). The CDR3 reads CASIGQGGETQYF. As DNA, the CDR3 is TGTGCCAGCATAGGACAGGGAGGAGAGACCCAGTACTTC.

The chain uses TRBV28 and TRBJ2-7, with a possible D match to TRBD1 (6 bases). Trimming took 8 bases from V and 2 from J, leaving 10 bases between them. CDR3 length: 12 amino acids. Germline V CDR1 and CDR2: MDHEN, SYDVKM. In nucleotides, the CDR3 is TGTGCCAGCCGGGACACCACCTACGAGCAGTACTTC. Residues: CASRDTTYEQYF. Full variable domain (outside the CDR3, taken from reference TRBV28 and TRBJ2-7): DVKVTQSSRYLVKRTGEKVFLECVQDMDHENMFWYRQDPGLGLRLIYFSYDVKMKEKGDIPEGYSVSREKKERFSLILESASTNQTSMYLCASRDTTYEQYFGPGTRLTVT.